One and the same sample provided the 23 T cell receptor beta chains below, sequenced in a study of early T cells in non-severe SARS-CoV-2 infection. TCRdb used MiXCR to reprocess the 5' RACE reads, holding one entry per CDR3 protein. The top ten clones hold roughly 5% of a sample with tens of thousands of distinct CDR3 sequences, roughly 4.3% of them seen once. Material for sequencing was whole blood. Every receptor here comes from an adult who was a healthcare worker with PCR-confirmed SARS-CoV-2 infection or an uninfected control (not recorded which).

By share of the sample, this clonotype is medium-sized. This chain connects TRBV30 to TRBJ2-3; D is unresolved. Trimming removed 2 bases at V and 6 bases at J, with 15 bases between. The CDR3 contains 14 residues. Germline V gene sequence: CDR1 GTSNPN, CDR2 SVGIG (reference sequence). CDR3 region: CAWSSPSIADTQYF. CDR3 sequence (DNA): TGTGCCTGGAGTTCTCCCTCTATAGCTGATACGCAGTATTTT.

This clonotype was counted at least ten times. J is TRBJ2-6 and V is TRBV12-3 or TRBV12-4, with 7 bases identical to TRBD1. V gave up 6 bases and J gave up 0 bases; unmatched junction bases: 2. The CDR3 contains 15 residues. CDR3 sequence (DNA): TGTGCCAGCAGACGGACAGGCTCTGGGGCCAACGTCCTGACTTTC. The encoded protein is CASRRTGSGANVLTF.

In this sample, this clonotype turned up a few times. The J gene is TRBJ2-7, the V gene TRBV29-1, with unresolved D. Trimming pared 5 bases from V and 1 base from J, leaving 12 bases between. CDR3 length: 13 amino acids. The V gene's germline CDR1 is SQVTM and CDR2 ANQGSEA. The CDR3 loop reads CSVQGPRSYEQYF. CDR3 in DNA: TGCAGCGTTCAAGGGCCAAGGTCCTACGAGCAGTACTTC.

By sample fraction, this clonotype is medium-sized. CDR3 amino acids: CASSSREGYEQYF. CDR3 DNA: TGCGCCAGCAGCTCCCGGGAGGGCTACGAGCAGTACTTC. The chain combines TRBV5-1 with TRBJ2-7; 8 bases are shared with TRBD2. This CDR3 comprises 13 residues. Germline CDR1 SGHRS, CDR2 YFSETQ. Trimming at V came to 3 bases and at J to 3 bases, leaving 2 bases not matched to a gene.

At least ten counts were recorded for this clonotype. This chain connects TRBV7-9 to TRBJ1-1, with 8 nucleotides matching TRBD1. The CDR3 sequence is 13 residues long. The germline CDR1 and CDR2 sequences are SEHNR and FQNEAQ (reference sequence). V lost 6 bases, J lost 3 bases, and 3 bases stayed unmatched. CDR3 region: CASSSQGDTEAFF. As DNA, the CDR3 is TGTGCCAGCAGTTCACAGGGGGACACTGAAGCTTTCTTT. Supplemented by reference TRBV7-9 and TRBJ1-1, the full variable domain reads DTGVSQNPRHKITKRGQNVTFRCDPISEHNRLYWYRQTLGQGPEFLTYFQNEAQLEKSRLLSDRFSAERPKGSFSTLEIQRTEQGDSAMYLCASSSQGDTEAFFGQGTRLTVV.

This clonotype was recorded at least ten times. The V and J genes are TRBV7-2 and TRBJ1-5; a possible D gene is TRBD1 (5 bases). Germline V CDR1 and CDR2: SGHTA, FQGNSA. CDR3 size: 15 residues. V lost 1 base and J 0 bases, leaving 7 bases between the germline ends. The CDR3 region has the DNA TGTGCCAGCAGCTTAGTAGGGGATAGCAATCAGCCCCAGCATTTT. Translation: CASSLVGDSNQPQHF.

This clonotype was detected many times. The chain recombines TRBV6-4 with TRBJ2-6; 7 positions agree with TRBD1. V lost 4 bases, J lost 2 bases, and 2 bases stayed unmatched. Looked up from germline, CDR1 is MRHNA and CDR2 is SNTAGT. This CDR3 comprises 15 residues. Here the CDR3 reads CASSATGAGANVLTF. Here the CDR3 DNA reads TGTGCCAGCAGTGCCACAGGGGCTGGGGCCAACGTCCTGACTTTC.

In its sample, this clonotype was seen many times. V and J are TRBV28 and TRBJ2-3; D remains ambiguous. The germline gives CDR1 MDHEN, CDR2 SYDVKM. The CDR3 is 13 residues long. CDR3 protein: CASLTPSTDTQYF. The CDR3 DNA is TGTGCGAGCCTAACACCTAGCACAGATACGCAGTATTTT.

By share, this clonotype ranks as medium-sized (0.01 to 0.1%). The chain combines TRBV6-2 or TRBV6-3 with TRBJ2-3; TRBD2 aligns across 12 bases. The V and J ends lost 7 bases and 2 bases, in that order; junction bases with no gene match: 1. CDR1 is MNHEY and CDR2 is SVGEGT in the germline V gene. This CDR3 has 14 residues. The CDR3 is CASTSGGATDTQYF. The CDR3 DNA reads TGTGCCAGCACTAGCGGGGGGGCCACAGATACGCAGTATTTT.

The V gene is TRBV11-2, the J gene TRBJ2-7; unclear D gene. The CDR3 contains 15 residues. Germline V gives CDR1 SGHAT, CDR2 FQNNGV. V was cut by 5 bases and J by 0 bases, with 14 bases left in between. The CDR3 region has the DNA TGTGCCAGCAGCACACCCGCTATGGGCTCCTACGAGCAGTACTTC. Amino acid sequence: CASSTPAMGSYEQYF.

V is TRBV7-9 and J is TRBJ2-3, with D unclear. Germline V gene lookup returns CDR1 SEHNR and CDR2 FQNEAQ (reference sequence). CDR3 length: 16 amino acids. The V gene lost 2 bases and the J gene lost 0 bases, with 12 bases spanning the gap. The CDR3 is CASSLSTDQSTDTQYF. For the CDR3, the DNA is TGTGCCAGCAGCTTAAGTACCGACCAGAGCACAGATACGCAGTATTTT.

This clonotype was detected many times. The chain combines TRBV4-1 with TRBJ2-4, with D uncertain. The germline V and J ends were trimmed by 1 base and 0 bases, with 7 bases remaining between them. This CDR3 comprises 15 residues. CDR1 is MGHRA, CDR2 YSYEKL, per germline. In nucleotides, the CDR3 is TGCGCCAGCAGCCAAGGGCAACAAGCCAAAAACATTCAGTACTTC. This translates into CASSQGQQAKNIQYF.

This clonotype was seen a few times. The chain links TRBV13 to TRBJ2-1, with TRBD1 identical over 9 bases. Germline-derived CDR1 and CDR2 are PRHDT and FYEKMQ (reference sequence). V was pared by 5 bases and J by 4 bases, with 9 bases of the junction left unmatched. The length of the CDR3 is 16 residues. CDR3 DNA sequence: TGTGCCAGCAGCCGAGGACCGGGACAGGGATACAATGAGCAGTTCTTC. The encoded protein is CASSRGPGQGYNEQFF.

This clonotype was counted many times. The V call is TRBV20-1, the J call TRBJ2-3; 9 positions agree with TRBD2. The CDR3 contains 15 residues. Trimming removed 2 bases from V and 2 bases from J; junction bases left unmatched: 5. Germline V gene sequence: CDR1 DFQATT, CDR2 SNEGSKA (reference sequence). The CDR3 here is CSARRLADVTDTQYF. The CDR3 DNA reads as TGCAGTGCTAGAAGACTAGCGGACGTCACAGATACGCAGTATTTT.

This clonotype was observed many times. The CDR3 here is CASSTMNTEAFF. The CDR3 DNA is TGTGCCAGCAGCACGATGAACACTGAAGCTTTCTTT. The chain recombines TRBV27 with TRBJ1-1; D remains unclear. The V gene's germline CDR1 is MNHEY and CDR2 SMNVEV (reference sequence). V shed 6 bases and J shed 0 bases, with 5 bases lying between them. This CDR3 is built from 12 residues.

This clonotype has ten or more counts. V gene TRBV29-1 combines with J gene TRBJ2-7; 8 bases are a match to TRBD1. The J segment lost 1 base and the V segment lost 6 bases, leaving 5 bases of the junction unmatched. This CDR3 comprises 13 residues. Germline V gene data show CDR1 as SQVTM and CDR2 as ANQGSEA. Here the CDR3 DNA reads TGCAGCGTCACGGACAGGGAGTCCTACGAGCAGTACTTC. Amino acid sequence: CSVTDRESYEQYF.

This clonotype has a count of ten or more. J is TRBJ2-1 and V is TRBV12-3 or TRBV12-4; D is possibly TRBD1 or TRBD2 (5 bases each). The CDR3 extends over 14 amino acids. V lost 3 bases and J lost 2, with 8 bases in between. The DNA for the CDR3 is TGTGCCAGCAGTTTCTTGGGGGCCTACAATGAGCAGTTCTTC. Translating it yields CASSFLGAYNEQFF.

The CDR3: CASSSLDRIGTGEQYF. The CDR3 DNA is TGTGCCAGCAGCTCCCTGGACAGGATTGGAACAGGCGAGCAGTACTTC. V gene TRBV7-2 combines with J gene TRBJ2-7; TRBD1 agrees at 7 bases. V gave up 4 bases and J gave up 6 bases; unmatched junction bases: 15. The CDR3 is made up of 16 amino acids. Germline CDR1 is SGHTA and CDR2 is FQGNSA.

This clonotype occurred a few times. The rearrangement uses TRBV6-5 and TRBJ2-5; perhaps TRBD2 as D (6 bases). The length of the CDR3 is 14 residues. The ends were cut back, 0 bases at V and 8 bases at J, with 13 bases in the middle. Germline V CDR1 and CDR2: MNHEY, SVGAGI. The CDR3 coding sequence is TGTGCCAGCAGTTACTCGGGACTTGGGGAAACCCAGTACTTC. Protein product: CASSYSGLGETQYF.

This clonotype is medium-sized by share. The chain is built from TRBV19 and TRBJ1-2; 9 bases fit TRBD1. The V and J ends lost 3 bases and 8 bases, in that order; junction bases with no gene match: 4. Per germline, CDR1 LNHDA and CDR2 SQIVND (reference sequence). The CDR3 length is 13 residues. The CDR3 DNA is TGTGCCAGTAGTATCCGGGACAGGGACGGCTACACCTTC. This sequence encodes CASSIRDRDGYTF.

This clonotype was seen at least ten times. This chain links TRBV6-2 or TRBV6-3 with TRBJ2-1; weak D call: TRBD2 (6 bases). Between the trimmed V and J ends, which lost 2 bases and 9 bases, there was a span of 17 bases. The CDR3 is made up of 15 amino acids. Germline-derived CDR1 and CDR2 are MNHEY and SVGEGT. Here the CDR3 DNA reads TGTGCCAGCAGTTACGATGACGGGGGTTTCGGTGAGCAGTTCTTC. Translating gives CASSYDDGGFGEQFF.

This clonotype has at least ten counts. The V and J genes are TRBV6-2 or TRBV6-3 and TRBJ1-1; no firm D call. Germline assignment: CDR1 MNHEY and CDR2 SVGEGT. Trimming cost V 6 bases and J 8 bases, with 13 bases left between them. The CDR3 length is 12 residues. The CDR3 region has the DNA TGTGCCAGCAGGAATAGTCAGCCCGAAGCTTTCTTT. It is translated as CASRNSQPEAFF.

The V call is TRBV7-2, the J call TRBJ1-1, with D maybe TRBD1 (5 bases). V was shortened by 2 bases and J by 0 bases, with 16 bases between the two germline ends. CDR3 size: 17 residues. Germline CDR1 reads SGHTA; CDR2 reads FQGNSA. CDR3 bases: TGTGCCAGCAGCTTATGGCGTTCGGGGGTTATGAACACTGAAGCTTTCTTT. Residues: CASSLWRSGVMNTEAFF.